Following are 24 T cell receptor beta chains from one sample sequenced in a study of T cell repertoires in cytomegalovirus infection. MiXCR was run by TCRdb on the reads, yielding one entry per CDR3 protein. The sample has some 160,000 distinct CDR3 sequences, roughly a sixth seen once. Sequenced sample: CD8+ T cells from PBMCs. The origin of the receptors is a human donor in good health (CMV status not recorded). Some clones in this sample may be carry-over from other donors' samples.

This chain connects TRBV6-8 to TRBJ1-1; perhaps TRBD1 as D (5 bases). The CDR3 loop spans 15 amino acids. Germline assignment: CDR1 MNHGY and CDR2 SAAAGT. Trimming pared 2 bases from V and 6 bases from J, leaving 16 bases between. The CDR3 here is CASSYPARVKAEAFF. CDR3 DNA sequence: TGTGCCAGCAGTTACCCGGCCAGGGTAAAGGCTGAAGCTTTCTTT.

This clonotype was seen a handful of times. V gene TRBV28 combines with J gene TRBJ2-7; a possible D gene is TRBD2 (6 bases). Germline assignment: CDR1 MDHEN and CDR2 SYDVKM. The CDR3 runs 14 residues. V shed 3 bases and J shed 9 bases, with 18 bases lying between them. For the CDR3, the DNA is TGTGCCAGCAGTTTGGGACTTAACGGGCAAGGGCAGTACTTC. Translated, it gives CASSLGLNGQGQYF. The full variable domain, rest sourced from reference TRBV28 and TRBJ2-7, is DVKVTQSSRYLVKRTGEKVFLECVQDMDHENMFWYRQDPGLGLRLIYFSYDVKMKEKGDIPEGYSVSREKKERFSLILESASTNQTSMYLCASSLGLNGQGQYFGPGTRLTVT.

The CDR3 protein is CSARGGQGASGANVLTF. CDR3 coding DNA: TGCAGTGCTAGAGGCGGACAGGGGGCTTCGGGGGCCAACGTCCTGACTTTC. The chain combines TRBV20-1 with TRBJ2-6; 11 nucleotides match TRBD1. The length of the CDR3 is 17 residues. Per the germline V gene, CDR1 is DFQATT and CDR2 is SNEGSKA (reference sequence). With V trimmed by 1 base and J by 4 bases, 6 bases remained unmatched.

This clonotype has a handful of counts. The chain links TRBV20-1 to TRBJ2-7; unclear D gene. Germline lookup yields CDR1 DFQATT and CDR2 SNEGSKA (reference sequence). The CDR3 has 12 residues. V shed 6 bases and J shed 3 bases, with 12 bases lying between them. The CDR3 nucleotides are TGCAGTGCATCGACTCCCGTCTACGAGCAGTACTTC. This codes for CSASTPVYEQYF.

The gene calls are TRBV28 and TRBJ1-5; D may be TRBD1 (5 bases). V was trimmed by 6 bases and J by 6 bases, leaving 18 bases between them. The length of the CDR3 is 15 residues. Germline CDR1 and CDR2: MDHEN and SYDVKM. The CDR3 region is CASRGLKGPGQPQHF. The CDR3 nucleotides are TGTGCCAGCAGGGGGCTTAAGGGCCCGGGTCAGCCCCAGCATTTT.

The sample holds a few counts of this clonotype. The rearrangement joins TRBV2 to TRBJ1-2, with D maybe TRBD1 (5 bases). Germline V gene sequence: CDR1 SNHLY, CDR2 FYNNEI. This CDR3 has 15 residues. The V gene lost 11 bases and the J gene lost 8 bases, with 27 bases spanning the gap. The CDR3 reads CASPGLTDQSGGYTF. For the CDR3, the DNA is TGTGCCTCACCGGGACTAACCGACCAAAGCGGGGGCTACACCTTC.

The rearrangement joins TRBV7-3 to TRBJ2-1; TRBD2 might be the D (7 bases). The germline V gene has CDR1 SGHTA and CDR2 FQGTGA. Trimming left V 1 base short and J 8 bases short, with 15 bases between. CDR3 length equals 15 residues. The CDR3 spells CASSLIRRGRDEQFF. In DNA, the CDR3 is TGTGCCAGCAGCTTAATAAGGCGGGGGCGGGATGAGCAGTTCTTC.

CDR3 nucleotide sequence: TGTGCCAGCAGCTTATCAGGGTCTGGGGCCAACGTCCTGACTTTC. Protein sequence: CASSLSGSGANVLTF. The chain combines TRBV7-9 with TRBJ2-6; D possibly corresponds to TRBD1 (5 bases). The germline V and J ends were trimmed by 2 bases and 1 base, with 6 bases remaining between them. The CDR3 covers 15 residues. CDR1 is SEHNR, CDR2 FQNEAQ, per germline (reference sequence).

This clonotype was recorded at least ten times. This chain joins TRBV7-2 and TRBJ1-1, with D unresolved. The CDR3 extends over 15 amino acids. Germline loops: CDR1 SGHTA, CDR2 FQGNSA. Trimming cost V 5 bases and J 0 bases, with 13 bases left between them. The CDR3 DNA sequence: TGTGCCAGCAGCCGCGACACATACATGAACACTGAAGCTTTCTTT. Translation: CASSRDTYMNTEAFF. Looking up the rest from reference TRBV7-2 and TRBJ1-1 gives the full variable domain: GAGVSQSPSNKVTEKGKDVELRCDPISGHTALYWYRQSLGQGLEFLIYFQGNSAPDKSGLPSDRFSAERTGGSVSTLTIQRTQQEDSAVYLCASSRDTYMNTEAFFGQGTRLTVV.

This clonotype occurred a few times. V and J are TRBV25-1 and TRBJ1-2; D is unclear. Trimming removed 5 bases from V and 8 bases from J, with 12 bases in between. CDR3 length: 12 residues. From germline, CDR1 is MGHDK and CDR2 SYGVNS. The CDR3 coding sequence is TGTGCCAGCAGTCTTGGAGGGTTAGGCTACACCTTC. Translating it yields CASSLGGLGYTF.

This chain uses TRBV19 with TRBJ1-4, with TRBD1 matching 8 bases. The J segment lost 7 bases and the V segment lost 5 bases, leaving 9 bases of the junction unmatched. CDR1 is LNHDA, CDR2 SQIVND, per germline (reference sequence). This CDR3 is 15 amino acids long. This chain's CDR3 is CASSPEDRVTEKLFF. The DNA of the CDR3 is TGTGCCAGTAGTCCAGAGGACAGGGTTACTGAAAAACTGTTTTTT.

V is TRBV6-2 or TRBV6-3 and J is TRBJ2-1; D possibly corresponds to TRBD1 (6 bases). CDR1 MNHEY and CDR2 SVGEGT come from the germline V gene. The CDR3 contains 14 residues. V lost 4 bases, J lost 8 bases, and 15 bases lay in between. The CDR3 nucleotides are TGTGCCAGCAGTTCTCCCCAGGGGATCGATGAGCAGTTCTTC. This sequence encodes CASSSPQGIDEQFF.

The chain has TRBV7-9 and TRBJ2-1, with 8 bases aligning to TRBD2. J gave up 11 bases and V 2 bases, and 17 bases lay outside the gene matches. In germline, CDR1 is SEHNR, CDR2 FQNEAQ (reference sequence). CDR3 length equals 17 residues. CDR3 amino acids: CASSLTTSGGNFMQQFF. The DNA for the CDR3 is TGTGCCAGCAGCTTAACTACGTCGGGAGGGAACTTTATGCAGCAGTTCTTC.

This chain joins TRBV6-5 and TRBJ2-2; TRBD1 is a possible D gene (5 bases). V lost 5 bases and J lost 7, with 8 bases in between. Germline values: CDR1 MNHEY, CDR2 SVGAGI. The CDR3 extends over 12 amino acids. CDR3 sequence (DNA): TGTGCCAGCAGTCAGGGTGACGGGGAGCTGTTTTTT. Its protein product is CASSQGDGELFF.

V gene TRBV7-8 combines with J gene TRBJ1-1, with D possibly being TRBD1 (6 bases). V was pared by 0 bases and J by 4 bases, with 12 bases between. This CDR3 has 15 amino acids. CDR1 is SGHVS, CDR2 FQNEAQ, per germline. CDR3 DNA: TGTGCCAGCAGCTTAGCGGGGGCGACTGGCACTGAAGCTTTCTTT. This translates into CASSLAGATGTEAFF.

The chain uses TRBV6-2 or TRBV6-3 and TRBJ2-7; D is perhaps TRBD1 or TRBD2 (5 bases each). Germline assignment: CDR1 MNHEY and CDR2 SVGEGT. This CDR3 spans 15 amino acids. Trimming pared 6 bases from V and 6 bases from J, leaving 21 bases between. In nucleotides, the CDR3 is TGTGCCAGCAGCACTTCCCACGGGACCGGTCGCGAGCAGTACTTC. As protein: CASSTSHGTGREQYF.

CDR3 DNA: TGTGCCAGCAGTCCCCGGACAGTCCCTCGGTACTTC. Amino acid sequence: CASSPRTVPRYF. The chain recombines TRBV12-3 or TRBV12-4 with TRBJ2-7; D possibly corresponds to TRBD1 (6 bases). Between the trimmed V and J ends, which lost 5 bases and 12 bases, there was a span of 17 bases. The CDR3 covers 12 residues.

This clonotype was seen only a few times. The chain is built from TRBV12-3 or TRBV12-4 and TRBJ2-3, with TRBD2 as a possible D gene (5 bases). The CDR3 has 15 residues. Trimming removed 0 bases from V and 4 bases from J, with 11 bases in between. CDR3 residues: CASSLAASPADTQYF. CDR3 in DNA: TGTGCCAGCAGTTTAGCCGCTAGCCCCGCAGATACGCAGTATTTT.

This clonotype was observed a few times. The J gene is TRBJ2-7, the V gene TRBV12-3 or TRBV12-4; 8 bases match TRBD1. The CDR3 runs 14 residues. Germline trimming cut 3 bases from V and 5 bases from J; bases unmatched to any gene: 6. CDR3: CASSFEQGEHEQYF. The CDR3 nucleotides are TGTGCCAGCAGTTTCGAACAGGGGGAGCACGAGCAGTACTTC.

This clonotype was seen more than once but under ten times. The chain couples TRBV6-1 to TRBJ2-7; D is possibly TRBD1 or TRBD2 (5 bases each). Per the germline V gene, CDR1 is MNHNS and CDR2 is SASEGT. The CDR3 runs 13 residues. Trimming cost V 1 base and J 11 bases, with 15 bases left between them. The CDR3 sequence is CASSEGRDRREYF. The CDR3 DNA reads TGTGCCAGCAGTGAAGGACGGGACCGACGGGAGTACTTC.

The table lists this clonotype with a few counts. The DNA of the CDR3 is TGTGCCAGCGGCCCCTTATCCGGACAGGGCTACGAGCAGTACTTC. Translation: CASGPLSGQGYEQYF. The V and J genes are TRBV12-3 or TRBV12-4 and TRBJ2-7, with 8 nucleotides matching TRBD1. V shed 8 bases, J shed 3 bases, and the junction held 12 bases outside the gene matches. This CDR3 region has 15 residues.

This clonotype was recorded many times. This chain uses TRBV11-2 with TRBJ1-2, with unresolved D. V lost 1 base and J 0 bases, leaving 9 bases between the germline ends. CDR3 length: 15 residues. The germline gives CDR1 SGHAT, CDR2 FQNNGV. Written as DNA, the CDR3 is TGTGCCAGCAGCTTAGGACCCGGGGCTAACTATGGCTACACCTTC. It specifies CASSLGPGANYGYTF.

The table lists this clonotype with a count of one. The chain has TRBV10-3 and TRBJ2-7; 9 bases map to TRBD2. The CDR3 spans 13 residues. With V trimmed by 8 bases and J by 2 bases, 4 bases remained unmatched. CDR1 ENHRY and CDR2 SYGVKD come from the germline V gene. The CDR3 region is CAIAASGTYEQYF. As DNA, the CDR3 is TGTGCCATCGCGGCTAGCGGGACCTACGAGCAGTACTTC.

The chain couples TRBV6-2 or TRBV6-3 to TRBJ2-7, with TRBD2 as a possible D gene (6 bases). With 6 bases removed from V and 3 bases from J, the gap between germline ends came to 12 bases. Germline loops: CDR1 MNHEY, CDR2 SVGEGT. The CDR3 totals 13 residues. The CDR3 DNA reads TGTGCCAGCAGCACTACTAGCTACTACGAGCAGTACTTC. Translated, it gives CASSTTSYYEQYF.